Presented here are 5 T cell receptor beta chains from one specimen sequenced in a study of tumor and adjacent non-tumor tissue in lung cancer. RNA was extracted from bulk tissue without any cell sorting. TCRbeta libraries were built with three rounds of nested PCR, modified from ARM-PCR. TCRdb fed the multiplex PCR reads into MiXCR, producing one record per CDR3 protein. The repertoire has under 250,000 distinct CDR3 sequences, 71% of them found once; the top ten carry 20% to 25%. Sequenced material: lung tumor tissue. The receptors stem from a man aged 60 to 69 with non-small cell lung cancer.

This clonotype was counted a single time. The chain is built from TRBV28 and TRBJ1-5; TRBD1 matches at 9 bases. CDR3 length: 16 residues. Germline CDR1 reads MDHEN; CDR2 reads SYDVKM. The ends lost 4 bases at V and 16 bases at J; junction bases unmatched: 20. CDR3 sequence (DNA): TGTGCCAGCAGTTCCCCGGGACAGGGAAACAATCAGCCCCGACATTTT. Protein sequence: CASSSPGQGNNQPRHF.

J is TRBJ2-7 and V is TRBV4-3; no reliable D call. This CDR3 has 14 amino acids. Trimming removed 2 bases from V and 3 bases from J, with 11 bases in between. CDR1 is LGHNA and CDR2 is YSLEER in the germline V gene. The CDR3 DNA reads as TGCGCCAGCAGCCAACGGAAGGGTCTCTACGAGCAGTACTTC. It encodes CASSQRKGLYEQYF.

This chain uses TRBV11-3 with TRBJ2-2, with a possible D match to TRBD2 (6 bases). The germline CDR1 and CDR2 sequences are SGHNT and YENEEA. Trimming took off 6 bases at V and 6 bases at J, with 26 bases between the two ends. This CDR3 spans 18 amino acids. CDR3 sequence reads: CASSFRRVGGYRAGELFF. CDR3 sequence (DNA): TGTGCCAGCAGTTTCCGGCGAGTGGGAGGATACAGAGCCGGGGAGCTGTTTTTT.

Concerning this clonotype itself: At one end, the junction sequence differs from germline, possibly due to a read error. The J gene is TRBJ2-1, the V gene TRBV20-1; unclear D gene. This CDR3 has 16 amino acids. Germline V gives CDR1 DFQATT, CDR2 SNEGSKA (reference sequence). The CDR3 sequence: CSARDLLATTYNEHFF. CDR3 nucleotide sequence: TGCAGTGCTAGAGATCTTTTGGCTACCACCTACAATGAGCATTTCTTC.

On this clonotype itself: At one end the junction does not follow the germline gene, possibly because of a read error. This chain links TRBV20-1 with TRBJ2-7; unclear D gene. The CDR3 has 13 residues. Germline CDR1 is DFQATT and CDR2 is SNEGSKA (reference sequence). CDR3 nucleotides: TGCAGTGTTAGAGCTAATCCCTCCTACGAGCAGTACTTC. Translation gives CSVRANPSYEQYF.